This record covers a single TCR beta chain. Its antigen is unidentified. Samples came from healthy bone marrow donors. The PCR employed 60 Vbeta primers together with 13 Jbeta primers. Clones were read by immunoSEQ multiplex PCR, and TCRdb kept only the in-frame ones, dropping some. This table holds around 110,000 clones, about 76% found once. The data were taken from a study of cytomegalovirus exposure and HLA in healthy donors. The wider study: A previous analysis identified more than 100 million unique TCR beta sequences derived from about 180 million T cells.

Deletions cut 4 bases from V and 0 bases from J, with 13 bases between. Germline V gene data show CDR1 as SGDLS and CDR2 as YYNGEE. The CDR3 totals 15 residues. Study conclusions and caveats: The productive fraction for most TCR beta V segments was about 90% or about 30% in an earlier analysis. As a later analysis revealed, the rate of TCR association differed by HLA locus, with DRB1 most and HLA-C fewest.

The sequence derives from a woman aged 30 to 39 in good health and CMV-seronegative. Sequencing input: PBMCs. The V and J genes are TRBV9 and TRBJ1-2; the D gene is possibly TRBD1 (5 bases). The CDR3 coding sequence is TGTGCCAGCAGCTCCTGGCAGGGTCCTAACTATGGCTACACCTTC. It yields the protein CASSSWQGPNYGYTF. Variable domain in full (rest from reference TRBV9 and TRBJ1-2): DSGVTQTPKHLITATGQRVTLRCSPRSGDLSVYWYQQSLDQGLQFLIQYYNGEERAKGNILERFSAQQFPDLHSELNLSSLELGDSALYFCASSSWQGPNYGYTFGSGTRLTVV.